Listed below are T cell receptor beta chains from one sample, sequenced in a study of blood T cell repertoires in COVID-19. Measured with immunoSEQ multiplex PCR; TCRdb has only the in-frame clones, and not every one. The sample records fewer than 700,000 clones, around nine tenths being singletons. Material for sequencing was peripheral blood. The source of these receptors is a woman in her forties or fifties with COVID-19, enrolled during active disease. Each CDR3 is given with its conserved first and last residue. Each record gives: clone size, D gene, J gene, V gene, CDR3 protein, CDR3 DNA. A D gene is named only where the DNA matches it firmly. Rows may omit the clone size; those that give it use once, few, many or a size class.

-,-,TRBJ1-1,TRBV15,CATSREGSTEAFF,TGTGCCACCAGCAGAGAAGGGAGTACTGAAGCTTTCTTT
few,-,TRBJ2-1,TRBV9,CASSPRESYLASQFF,TGTGCCAGCAGCCCCCGGGAATCCTACCTCGCCTCGCAGTTCTTC
-,-,TRBJ1-1,TRBV5-1,CASSYRDTFLNTEAFF,TGCGCCAGCAGCTACCGGGACACCTTCCTTAACACTGAAGCTTTCTTT
-,TRBD1,TRBJ1-5,TRBV5-8,CASSLMTGAVLSQPQHF,TGTGCCAGCAGCCTGATGACAGGGGCAGTGTTAAGTCAGCCCCAGCATTTT
-,TRBD1,TRBJ1-2,TRBV13,CASSSGTANYGYTF,TGTGCCAGCAGCTCCGGGACAGCTAACTATGGCTACACCTTC
-,-,TRBJ2-3,TRBV9,CASNQGLTTDTQYF,TGTGCCAGCAACCAGGGCCTTACCACAGATACGCAGTATTTT
once,TRBD1,TRBJ2-1,TRBV7-3,CASSTGQGALYGESYNEQFF,TGTGCCAGCAGCACTGGACAGGGGGCTTTATACGGAGAGTCCTACAATGAGCAGTTCTTC
-,-,TRBJ1-2,TRBV24-1,CATSGNSNYGYTF,TGTGCCACCAGTGGTAACAGCAACTATGGCTACACCTTC
-,-,TRBJ2-2,TRBV6-5,CASSYSWRHTGELFF,TGTGCCAGCAGTTACTCGTGGAGACACACCGGGGAGCTGTTTTTT
-,TRBD1,TRBJ1-1,TRBV9,CASSSPPGQTAFF,TGTGCCAGCAGCTCTCCACCGGGACAGACGGCTTTCTTT
-,-,TRBJ2-7,TRBV5-1,CASSPDSRNSYEQYF,TGCGCCAGCAGCCCCGACAGTAGGAATTCCTACGAGCAGTACTTC
-,-,TRBJ2-2,TRBV11-2,CASSPSRDTGELFF,TGTGCCAGCAGCCCCTCCCGGGATACCGGGGAGCTGTTTTTT
-,-,TRBJ1-5,TRBV11-2,CASSFSSNQPQHF,TGTGCCAGCAGCTTCAGTAGCAATCAGCCCCAGCATTTT
-,TRBD1,TRBJ2-7,TRBV12-3/TRBV12-4,CASRRQGVREQYF,TGTGCCAGCAGGAGGCAGGGGGTCCGAGAGCAGTACTTC
-,TRBD1,TRBJ1-6,TRBV7-3,CASSLSGTGVNSPLHF,TGTGCCAGCAGCCTCTCCGGGACAGGGGTTAATTCACCCCTCCACTTT
-,-,TRBJ1-2,TRBV12-3/TRBV12-4,CASSLAQPDGYTF,TGTGCCAGCAGTTTGGCCCAACCTGATGGCTACACCTTC
-,-,TRBJ2-4,TRBV19,CASSMIQGGKAKNIQYF,TGTGCCAGTAGTATGATACAGGGAGGGAAAGCCAAAAACATTCAGTACTTC
once,-,TRBJ2-5,TRBV10-3,CAITEGGDETQYF,TGTGCCATCACCGAAGGGGGGGATGAGACCCAGTACTTC